The 30 T cell receptor beta chains below all came from one sample that was sequenced in a study of beta chain features in type 1 diabetes. Expressed TCRB transcripts got sequenced, as all isolated RNA was reverse transcribed. Assay used: immunoSEQ multiplex PCR; TCRdb lists only in-frame clones, some missing. The table lists 350,000 to 450,000 clones, approximately 15% of them singletons. Sequenced input: naive CD4+ T cells from blood. Receptors originate from a woman aged 18-29 years in good health.

The chain uses TRBV28 and TRBJ2-1, with 8 nucleotides matching TRBD2. J was trimmed by 3 bases and V by 1 base; bases with no gene match: 5. Germline CDR1 MDHEN, CDR2 SYDVKM. The CDR3 sequence is 16 residues long. The CDR3 is CASSLSGSGNYNEQFF. For the CDR3, the DNA is TGTGCCAGCAGTTTATCAGGTAGCGGGAACTACAATGAGCAGTTCTTC. The variable domain in full, completed from reference TRBV28 and TRBJ2-1, reads DVKVTQSSRYLVKRTGEKVFLECVQDMDHENMFWYRQDPGLGLRLIYFSYDVKMKEKGDIPEGYSVSREKKERFSLILESASTNQTSMYLCASSLSGSGNYNEQFFGPGTRLTVL.

This clone was detected a few times. This chain links TRBV18 with TRBJ2-1; 12 bases map to TRBD2. Germline CDR1 reads KGHSH; CDR2 reads LQKENI. V lost 0 bases and J lost 5; bases outside the gene matches: 2. This CDR3 region has 16 residues. This CDR3 reads CASSPPLAGGDNEQFF. The CDR3 DNA sequence: TGTGCCAGCTCACCACCTCTAGCGGGAGGGGACAATGAGCAGTTCTTC. Filled out from reference TRBV18 and TRBJ2-1, the complete variable domain reads NAGVMQNPRHLVRRRGQEARLRCSPMKGHSHVYWYRQLPEEGLKFMVYLQKENIIDESGMPKERFSAEFPKEGPSILRIQQVVRGDSAAYFCASSPPLAGGDNEQFFGPGTRLTVL.

This clone was seen only once. This chain connects TRBV7-2 to TRBJ1-5; maybe TRBD1 (5 bases). The germline V gene encodes CDR1 SGHTA and CDR2 FQGNSA. The CDR3 runs to 16 residues. The V gene lost 1 base and the J gene lost 9 bases, with 19 bases spanning the gap. CDR3 sequence: CASSLGLREMNLPQHF. CDR3 sequence (DNA): TGTGCCAGCAGCTTAGGACTCAGGGAAATGAACTTGCCCCAGCATTTT.

This chain connects TRBV29-1 to TRBJ2-7, with 10 bases that match TRBD2. J lost 7 bases, V lost 4 bases, and 4 bases had no gene match. This CDR3 comprises 12 residues. Per germline, CDR1 SQVTM and CDR2 ANQGSEA. CDR3 residues: CSVALAGAEQYF. In nucleotides, the CDR3 is TGCAGCGTTGCCCTAGCGGGAGCGGAGCAGTACTTC.

V usage is TRBV2 and J usage is TRBJ1-2, with TRBD1 identical over 7 bases. Trimming at V came to 9 bases and at J to 8 bases, leaving 9 bases not matched to a gene. The CDR3 is 12 amino acids. Looked up from germline, CDR1 is SNHLY and CDR2 is FYNNEI. The CDR3 coding sequence is TGTGCCAGTGTCAGGGGGGCGGGCGGCTACACCTTC. Protein sequence: CASVRGAGGYTF.

The chain carries TRBV15 and TRBJ1-5; 9 positions match TRBD1. This CDR3 is 17 amino acids long. The germline CDR1 and CDR2 sequences are LNHNV and YYDKDF (reference sequence). J was trimmed by 1 base and V by 2 bases; bases with no gene match: 6. DNA of the CDR3: TGTGCCACCAGCAGAAAACTCGGGACAGGGAGCAATCAGCCCCAGCATTTT. Protein sequence: CATSRKLGTGSNQPQHF.

This chain links TRBV6-1 with TRBJ2-1; 14 bases align to TRBD2. This CDR3 contains 15 residues. Germline CDR1 reads MNHNS; CDR2 reads SASEGT. After removal of 8 bases from V and 6 bases from J, the junction contained 6 bases not matched to a gene. The CDR3: CASSKGTSGSNEQFF. The CDR3 DNA reads TGTGCCAGCTCAAAAGGGACTAGCGGGAGCAATGAGCAGTTCTTC.

This clone appeared a few times. The chain carries TRBV7-3 and TRBJ1-2; possibly TRBD1 for D (5 bases). Germline V gene lookup returns CDR1 SGHTA and CDR2 FQGTGA. This CDR3 has 15 residues. The V end lost 0 bases, the J end lost 4 bases, and 12 bases lay between the germline ends. The CDR3 loop is CASSLTTQGTYGYTF. The CDR3 nucleotides read TGTGCCAGCAGCTTAACGACCCAGGGAACCTATGGCTACACCTTC.

This clone has only a few counts. V usage is TRBV29-1 and J usage is TRBJ2-1; the match to TRBD2 covers 8 bases. This CDR3 has 12 amino acids. Germline V gene lookup returns CDR1 SQVTM and CDR2 ANQGSEA. V shed 6 bases and J 6 bases; nucleotides not matched to a gene: 4. Here the CDR3 DNA reads TGCAGCGTCCGGGGGGGTGGCAATGAGCAGTTCTTC. It specifies CSVRGGGNEQFF.

This clone was found a few times. The chain is built from TRBV4-1 and TRBJ2-1; 10 bases are a match to TRBD2. Losses at the gene ends were 3 bases for V and 0 bases for J; bases not matched to a gene: 2. The germline V gene encodes CDR1 MGHRA and CDR2 YSYEKL. CDR3 length equals 16 residues. DNA for the CDR3: TGCGCCAGCAGCCATCTAGCGGGAGTCTCCTACAATGAGCAGTTCTTC. Translated, it gives CASSHLAGVSYNEQFF.

The chain carries TRBV19 and TRBJ2-3; the D is unclear. This CDR3 has 14 amino acids. Germline values: CDR1 LNHDA, CDR2 SQIVND (reference sequence). V gave up 1 base and J gave up 6 bases, with 11 bases separating them. The CDR3 sequence: CASSIGQTRDTQYF. In DNA form, the CDR3 reads TGTGCCAGTAGTATAGGGCAGACGCGGGATACGCAGTATTTT.

This clone was found a few times. The V call is TRBV5-1, the J call TRBJ2-7, with 10 bases matching TRBD1. Germline assignment: CDR1 SGHRS and CDR2 YFSETQ. This CDR3 region has 16 residues. Trimming removed 1 base from V and 4 bases from J; junction bases left unmatched: 8. The chain's CDR3 is CASSLNARDRGYEQYF. The CDR3 DNA reads TGCGCCAGCAGCTTGAATGCCCGGGACAGGGGATACGAGCAGTACTTC.

This clone was seen only a few times. CDR3 bases: TGTGCCAGAAGGACAGGATACGAAGACTATGGCTACACCTTC. It codes for CARRTGYEDYGYTF. V usage is TRBV7-2 and J usage is TRBJ1-2, with 7 positions matching TRBD1. Germline CDR1 and CDR2: SGHTA and FQGNSA. The CDR3 totals 14 residues. V shed 9 bases, J shed 3 bases, and the junction held 10 bases outside the gene matches.

The chain has TRBV10-3 and TRBJ2-7; D is undetermined. The CDR3 contains 13 residues. The V end was cut by 6 bases, the J end by 3 bases, with 12 bases between. The germline gives CDR1 ENHRY, CDR2 SYGVKD. In nucleotides, the CDR3 is TGTGCCATCAGAAGCATATCCGACTACGAGCAGTACTTC. Its protein is CAIRSISDYEQYF.

This CDR3 reads CASSPGQARNTEAFF. As DNA, the CDR3 is TGTGCCAGCTCACCGGGACAGGCGAGGAACACTGAAGCTTTCTTT. This rearrangement joins TRBV18 to TRBJ1-1, with 8 bases matching TRBD1. J was trimmed by 1 base and V by 3 bases; bases with no gene match: 4. CDR3 length: 15 residues. In germline, CDR1 is KGHSH, CDR2 LQKENI.

This clone was seen only a few times. The chain has TRBV4-1 and TRBJ2-1; the match to TRBD2 covers 12 bases. Trimming cost V 0 bases and J 1 base; bases outside gene matches: 10. The CDR3 contains 20 residues. The germline V gene encodes CDR1 MGHRA and CDR2 YSYEKL. The CDR3, as DNA: TGCGCCAGCAGCCAAGACGGTCGGCTAGCGGGAGGGTTTTCCTACAATGAGCAGTTCTTC. Translated: CASSQDGRLAGGFSYNEQFF.

This clone occurred a few times. The chain links TRBV7-2 to TRBJ2-2; TRBD2 might be the D (6 bases). The germline CDR1 and CDR2 sequences are SGHTA and FQGNSA. Trimming removed 3 bases from V and 6 bases from J, with 17 bases in between. This CDR3 comprises 16 residues. CDR3 loop: CASSFPVGLGPGELFF. CDR3 nucleotide sequence: TGTGCCAGCAGCTTCCCGGTGGGACTTGGCCCCGGGGAGCTGTTTTTT.

The chain uses TRBV9 and TRBJ2-1, with D possibly being TRBD1 (6 bases). The CDR3 is 15 residues long. Germline CDR1 is SGDLS and CDR2 is YYNGEE. V lost 0 bases, J lost 9 bases, and 16 bases lay in between. The CDR3 region has the DNA TGTGCCAGCAGCGTAGATGAATGGGGGCCCCGTGAGCAGTTCTTC. This sequence encodes CASSVDEWGPREQFF.

The chain links TRBV15 to TRBJ1-4; unclear D gene. CDR1 is LNHNV, CDR2 YYDKDF, per germline (reference sequence). This CDR3 comprises 15 residues. V was cut by 0 bases and J by 8 bases, with 13 bases left in between. CDR3 DNA: TGTGCCACCAGCAGAGATTTGAGAGCGGGGGAAAAACTGTTTTTT. Translating gives CATSRDLRAGEKLFF. Looking up the rest from reference TRBV15 and TRBJ1-4 gives the full variable domain: DAMVIQNPRYQVTQFGKPVTLSCSQTLNHNVMYWYQQKSSQAPKLLFHYYDKDFNNEADTPDNFQSRRPNTSFCFLDIRSPGLGDTAMYLCATSRDLRAGEKLFFGSGTQLSVL.

This clone showed up just a few times. This sequence joins TRBV15 and TRBJ2-5; TRBD2 is a possible D gene (5 bases). V lost 1 base to trimming and J lost 7 bases, with 22 bases between them. From germline, CDR1 is LNHNV and CDR2 YYDKDF (reference sequence). The CDR3 totals 17 residues. The CDR3 DNA reads TGTGCCACCAGCAGAGGGAGGACTGGACGGACTGAGGGGACCCAGTACTTC. Its protein is CATSRGRTGRTEGTQYF.

This clone was counted between two and nine times. The chain uses TRBV2 and TRBJ2-7, with 10 positions matching TRBD2. The CDR3 consists of 15 residues. The V gene's germline CDR1 is SNHLY and CDR2 FYNNEI. V was clipped by 3 bases and J by 4 bases; unmatched bases: 6. The CDR3 here is CASSEVLAGDYEQYF. In DNA form, the CDR3 reads TGTGCCAGCAGTGAGGTCCTAGCGGGAGATTACGAGCAGTACTTC.

The chain is built from TRBV27 and TRBJ2-7, with a tentative D call TRBD2 (5 bases). The CDR3 covers 11 residues. V lost 5 bases to trimming and J lost 9 bases, with 11 bases between them. Germline V lookup: CDR1 MNHEY, CDR2 SMNVEV (reference sequence). The CDR3: CASSHTGLQYF. The CDR3 region has the DNA TGTGCCAGCAGTCATACGGGGTTGCAGTACTTC.

In its sample, this clone was seen a few times. This chain joins TRBV30 and TRBJ1-1; weak D call: TRBD1 (6 bases). There are 14 residues in the CDR3. Germline CDR1 is GTSNPN and CDR2 is SVGIG (reference sequence). Trimming shortened V by 1 base and J by 1 base, and 10 bases separated the two germline ends. CDR3 sequence (DNA): TGTGCCTGGAGTGCCTCCAGGGGGAACACTGAAGCTTTCTTT. Its protein is CAWSASRGNTEAFF. Using reference TRBV30 and TRBJ1-1 for the parts outside the CDR3, the full variable domain is SQTIHQWPATLVQPVGSPLSLECTVEGTSNPNLYWYRQAAGRGLQLLFYSVGIGQISSEVPQNLSASRPQDRQFILSSKKLLLSDSGFYLCAWSASRGNTEAFFGQGTRLTVV.

This clone was detected only a few times. Other DNA sequences in this sample translate to the same CDR3. This chain links TRBV29-1 with TRBJ1-1, with D perhaps matching TRBD1 (6 bases). Germline V gene data show CDR1 as SQVTM and CDR2 as ANQGSEA. The CDR3 runs 11 residues. Deletions cut 6 bases from V and 4 bases from J, with 9 bases between. The CDR3 bases are TGCAGCGTCGGGGGGGCCACTGAAGCTTTCTTT. Translated: CSVGGATEAFF.

This rearrangement joins TRBV25-1 to TRBJ2-1; D perhaps matches TRBD1 (6 bases). CDR1 is MGHDK, CDR2 SYGVNS, per germline. Trimming took 3 bases from V and 4 from J, leaving 10 bases between them. CDR3 length: 14 residues. This CDR3 is CASSDPGVYNEQFF. CDR3 DNA sequence: TGTGCCAGCAGTGATCCAGGGGTATACAATGAGCAGTTCTTC.

The chain uses TRBV7-9 and TRBJ2-6; weak D call: TRBD2 (6 bases). This CDR3 is built from 18 residues. V was pared by 1 base and J by 1 base, with 14 bases between. CDR1 is SEHNR, CDR2 FQNEAQ, per germline (reference sequence). CDR3 sequence reads: CASSLGQGGLSGANVLTF. The DNA for the CDR3 is TGTGCCAGCAGCTTAGGGCAGGGAGGCTTGTCTGGGGCCAACGTCCTGACTTTC.

This clone has just a few counts. The chain carries TRBV5-1 and TRBJ2-2; 7 nucleotides match TRBD1. This CDR3 spans 15 amino acids. The germline V gene has CDR1 SGHRS and CDR2 YFSETQ. V trimming: 4 bases; J trimming: 1 base; junction bases outside the gene matches: 4. CDR3 residues: CASSLDRVNTGELFF. DNA of the CDR3: TGCGCCAGCAGCCTTGACAGGGTGAACACCGGGGAGCTGTTTTTT.

This clone was recorded a few times. The chain joins TRBV15 to TRBJ1-4; 8 nucleotides align to TRBD1. The V segment lost 0 bases and the J segment 8 bases; nucleotides outside the gene matches: 5. This CDR3 spans 15 amino acids. Germline lookup yields CDR1 LNHNV and CDR2 YYDKDF (reference sequence). The CDR3 loop is CATSRDGQGNEKLFF. The CDR3 region has the DNA TGTGCCACCAGCAGAGATGGACAGGGAAACGAAAAACTGTTTTTT.

This chain links TRBV9 with TRBJ2-1; 9 bases line up with TRBD2. Germline V lookup: CDR1 SGDLS, CDR2 YYNGEE. CDR3 length equals 18 residues. V trimming: 2 bases; J trimming: 0 bases; junction bases outside the gene matches: 9. The CDR3 DNA reads TGTGCCAGCAGCGTGGGGCTAGCGGGGCCCAGCTCCTACAATGAGCAGTTCTTC. Protein: CASSVGLAGPSSYNEQFF.

V is TRBV19 and J is TRBJ1-1; the D is unclear. The CDR3 runs 15 residues. The ends were cut back, 10 bases at V and 1 base at J, with 19 bases in the middle. CDR1 and CDR2 from the germline V gene are LNHDA and SQIVND (reference sequence). The CDR3 DNA follows: TGTGCCACTAGCATTGTCAGGCCTCGGAACACTGAAGCTTTCTTT. Translation: CATSIVRPRNTEAFF.